The clone carrying this T cell receptor (beta chain) appeared a few times. Its matching antigen is unknown. This entry belongs to a study of beta chain features in type 1 diabetes. Study-wide context: All samples combined gave roughly 100,000,000 sorted cells for examination. The study's findings and limits: Insertions at VDJ junctions were less frequent in type 1 diabetes patients. These patients also deleted more nucleotides at the same junctions.

Germline loops: CDR1 KGHSH, CDR2 LQKENI. The V end lost 2 bases, the J end lost 2 bases, and 16 bases lay between the germline ends. There are 17 residues in the CDR3. The authors reverse transcribed all of the isolated RNA, so sequencing captured expressed TCRB transcripts. Libraries were prepared by immunoSEQ multiplex PCR; TCRdb keeps only in-frame clonotypes and omits some of them. The sample carries roughly 170,000 clones, about 13% recorded once. This TCR was recovered from a woman aged 18 to 35 in good health. The rearrangement links TRBV18 to TRBJ1-5; D gene ambiguous. Sequenced: central memory CD4+ T cells from blood. CDR3 loop: CASSPSSPGGGNQPQHF. The CDR3 nucleotides are TGTGCCAGCTCACCATCGTCACCGGGTGGAGGCAATCAGCCCCAGCATTTT.